This T cell receptor (beta chain) was sequenced in a study of T cell repertoires in cytomegalovirus infection. Study-level information: A matching HLA type, together with CMV infection, was signaled by public TCR beta signatures.

After removal of 5 bases from V and 0 bases from J, the junction contained 9 bases not matched to a gene. The CDR3 totals 16 residues. Per germline, CDR1 SGHVS and CDR2 FQNEAQ. TCRdb passed the reads through MiXCR, listing each CDR3 protein once. The sample holds about 110,000 distinct CDR3 sequences, around 45% seen once. Study-wide points: The ex vivo response was dominated by HLA-C-restricted CMV-specific TCR beta clonotypes.

Ten or more counts support this clonotype. As yet, its antigen is unknown. The specimen comprised CD8+ T cells from cultured PBMCs, sampled from culture after CMV antigen stimulation. The chain is built from TRBV7-8 and TRBJ1-2; 7 positions agree with TRBD1. The receptor was derived from a human donor in good health (CMV status not recorded). Some clones in this sample may be carry-over from other donors' samples. CDR3 in amino acids: CASSPRHRGSNYGYTF. The CDR3 DNA reads as TGTGCCAGCAGCCCCCGACACAGGGGATCTAACTATGGCTACACCTTC.